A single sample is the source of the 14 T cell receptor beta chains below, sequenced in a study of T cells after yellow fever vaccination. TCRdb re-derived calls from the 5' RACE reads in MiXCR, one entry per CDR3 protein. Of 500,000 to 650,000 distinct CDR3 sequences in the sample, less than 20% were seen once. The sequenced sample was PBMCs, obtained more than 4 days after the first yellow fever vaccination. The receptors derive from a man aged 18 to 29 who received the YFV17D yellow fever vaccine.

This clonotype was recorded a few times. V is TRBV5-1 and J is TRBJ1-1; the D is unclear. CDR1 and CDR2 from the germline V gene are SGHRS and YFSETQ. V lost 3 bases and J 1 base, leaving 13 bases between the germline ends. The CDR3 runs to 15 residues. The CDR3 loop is CASSWGGSGNTEAFF. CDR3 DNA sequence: TGCGCCAGCAGCTGGGGTGGGTCCGGGAACACTGAAGCTTTCTTT.

CDR3 sequence (DNA): TGCGCCAGCAGCCCCACACAGGGGGCCGGGTATGGCTACACCTTC. Translating gives CASSPTQGAGYGYTF. V and J are TRBV4-1 and TRBJ1-2; 9 bases map to TRBD1. The CDR3 is made up of 15 amino acids. After removal of 4 bases from V and 5 bases from J, the junction contained 8 bases not matched to a gene. In germline, CDR1 is MGHRA, CDR2 YSYEKL.

CDR3 DNA: TGTGCCAGCAGCTTAATAGGAGAGGTCGGGGAGCTGTTTTTT. As protein: CASSLIGEVGELFF. V is TRBV7-2 and J is TRBJ2-2, with D hard to call. Trimming left V 2 bases short and J 7 bases short, with 11 bases between. Looked up from germline, CDR1 is SGHTA and CDR2 is FQGNSA. The CDR3 spans 14 residues.

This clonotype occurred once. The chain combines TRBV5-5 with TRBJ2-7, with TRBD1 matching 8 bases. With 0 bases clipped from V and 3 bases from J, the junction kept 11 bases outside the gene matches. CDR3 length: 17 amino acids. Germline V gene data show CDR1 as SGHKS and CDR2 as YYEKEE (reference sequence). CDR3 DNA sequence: TGTGCCAGCAGCTTGGTCCCCGGGACAGGAGTCCGCTACGAGCAGTACGTC. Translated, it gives CASSLVPGTGVRYEQYV.

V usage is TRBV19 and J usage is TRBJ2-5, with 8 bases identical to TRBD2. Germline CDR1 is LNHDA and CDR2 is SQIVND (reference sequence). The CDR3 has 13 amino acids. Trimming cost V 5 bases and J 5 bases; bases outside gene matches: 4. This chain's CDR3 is CASSGSGGETQYF. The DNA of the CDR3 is TGTGCCAGTAGTGGCAGCGGGGGTGAGACCCAGTACTTC.

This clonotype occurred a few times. The CDR3: CASSVGRWWEQFF. For the CDR3, the DNA is TGTGCCAGCAGTGTTGGGCGATGGTGGGAGCAGTTCTTC. This sequence joins TRBV2 and TRBJ2-1; D unresolved. Germline values: CDR1 SNHLY, CDR2 FYNNEI. The CDR3 consists of 13 residues. The V gene lost 4 bases and the J gene lost 10 bases, with 14 bases spanning the gap.

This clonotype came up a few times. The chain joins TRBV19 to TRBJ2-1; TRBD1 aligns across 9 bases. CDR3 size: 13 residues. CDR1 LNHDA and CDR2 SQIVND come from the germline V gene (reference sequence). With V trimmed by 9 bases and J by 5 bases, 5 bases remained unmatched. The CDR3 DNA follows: TGTGCCAGCGGACAGGGGAGGGACAATGAGCAGTTCTTC. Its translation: CASGQGRDNEQFF.

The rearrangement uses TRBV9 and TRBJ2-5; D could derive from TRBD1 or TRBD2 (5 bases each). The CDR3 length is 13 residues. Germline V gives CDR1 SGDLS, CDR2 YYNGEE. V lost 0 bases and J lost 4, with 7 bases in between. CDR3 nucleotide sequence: TGTGCCAGCAGCGTAGTTGGGGGAGAGACCCAGTACTTC. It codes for CASSVVGGETQYF.

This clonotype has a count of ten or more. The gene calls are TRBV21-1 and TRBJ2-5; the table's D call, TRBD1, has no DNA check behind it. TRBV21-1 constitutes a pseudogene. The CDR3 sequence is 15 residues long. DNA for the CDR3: TGTGCCAGCAGCAAACCCCGACAGCTTGAGGAGACCCAGTACTTC. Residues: CASSKPRQLEETQYF.

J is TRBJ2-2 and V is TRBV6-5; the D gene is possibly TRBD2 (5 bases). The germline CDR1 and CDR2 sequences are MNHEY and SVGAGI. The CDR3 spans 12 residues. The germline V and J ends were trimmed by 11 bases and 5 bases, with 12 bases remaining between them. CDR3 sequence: CAAQEGTGELFF. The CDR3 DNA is TGTGCCGCCCAAGAGGGAACCGGGGAGCTGTTTTTT.

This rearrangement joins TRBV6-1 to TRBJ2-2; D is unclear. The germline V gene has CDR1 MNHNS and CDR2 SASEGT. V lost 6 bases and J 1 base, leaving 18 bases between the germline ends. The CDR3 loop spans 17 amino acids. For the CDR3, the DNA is TGTGCCAGCAGATCCATGCTCTACGCAGGGAACACCGGGGAGCTGTTTTTT. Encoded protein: CASRSMLYAGNTGELFF.

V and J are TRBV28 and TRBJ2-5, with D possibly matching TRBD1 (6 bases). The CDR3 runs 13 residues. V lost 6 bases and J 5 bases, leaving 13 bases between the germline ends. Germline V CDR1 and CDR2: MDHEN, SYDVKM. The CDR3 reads CASRLGTPETQYF. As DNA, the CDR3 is TGTGCCAGCAGGCTCGGGACACCCGAGACCCAGTACTTC.

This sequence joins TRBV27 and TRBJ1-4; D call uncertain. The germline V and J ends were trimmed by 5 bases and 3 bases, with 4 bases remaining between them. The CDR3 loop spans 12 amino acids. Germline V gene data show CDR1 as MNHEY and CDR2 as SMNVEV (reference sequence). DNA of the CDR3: TGTGCCAGCAGTCATCCTAATGAAAAACTGTTTTTT. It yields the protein CASSHPNEKLFF.

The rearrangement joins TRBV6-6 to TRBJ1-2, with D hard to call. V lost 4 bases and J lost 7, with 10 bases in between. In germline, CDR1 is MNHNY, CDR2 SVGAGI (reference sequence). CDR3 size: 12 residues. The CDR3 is CASSSGMAGYTF. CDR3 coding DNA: TGTGCCAGCAGTTCGGGGATGGCTGGCTACACCTTC.